This T cell receptor (beta chain) was sequenced during a study of spatial heterogeneity in lung cancer. Turning to the study itself: Sequence detection consistently recorded a greater number of beta-chain than alpha-chain sequences. Overall study results and limits: Expanded intratumoral alpha and beta TCR counts tracked tumor mutation counts. The numbers of ubiquitous and regional expanded TCRs correlated with ubiquitous and regional nonsynonymous mutations, respectively.

One entry per CDR3 protein results from TCRdb running MiXCR on the 5' RACE reads. This repertoire shows about 18,000 distinct CDR3 sequences, more than 5.5% found once; its top ten account for approximately 3.5%. Time point specified: sample taken at primary tumor resection. There were around 72 donors, all of them untreated patients with early-stage non-small cell lung cancer. No cell sorting; template was whole RNA from tumor, lung tissue or PBMC. The ends were cut back, 1 base at V and 6 bases at J, with 9 bases in the middle. The CDR3 spans 13 residues. Germline V gene sequence: CDR1 SGHAT, CDR2 FQNNGV. This clonotype was recorded a few times. Antigen specificity is unknown.

V gene TRBV11-2 combines with J gene TRBJ2-5, with no clear D. The clonotype was recovered from a female donor with early-stage non-small cell lung cancer. The specimen was lung tumor tissue, collected at surgery. The CDR3: CASSLGVRQTQYF. The CDR3 nucleotides read TGTGCCAGCAGCTTAGGGGTCAGGCAGACCCAGTACTTC.